Listed below are T cell receptor beta chains from one sample, sequenced in a study of blood T cell repertoires in COVID-19. Using immunoSEQ multiplex PCR, the repertoire was profiled, and TCRdb retains in-frame clones only, with some absent. The sample carries some 80,000 clones, around four fifths recorded once. The sequenced sample consisted of peripheral blood. The receptors shown here come from a human donor in a cohort sampled during active COVID-19. The CDR3 runs from the conserved cysteine through the conserved F or W. A D gene is named only where the DNA matches it firmly. Expanded clones get a size class; other rows say once, few or many, or leave the size out.

.	TRBV2	TRBJ2-3	.	CASSPGGDTQYF	TGTGCCAGCAGTCCCGGGGGAGATACGCAGTATTTT
TRBD1	TRBV6-2/TRBV6-3	TRBJ1-5	.	CASSYPDRNQPQHF	TGTGCCAGCAGTTACCCGGACAGGAATCAGCCCCAGCATTTT
.	TRBV6-2/TRBV6-3	TRBJ2-1	.	CASSYQASAFLTREQFF	TGTGCCAGCAGTTACCAGGCTAGCGCATTCCTAACTCGTGAGCAGTTCTTC
TRBD1	TRBV6-5	TRBJ1-1	few	CASRLTGDPYTEAFF	TGTGCCAGCAGACTGACAGGGGACCCCTACACTGAAGCTTTCTTT
TRBD1	TRBV7-9	TRBJ1-5	.	CASSRTGGAGNQPQHF	TGTGCCAGCAGTCGAACAGGGGGCGCTGGGAATCAGCCCCAGCATTTT
.	TRBV5-1	TRBJ2-7	.	CASSSRTAQTYEQYF	TGCGCCAGCAGCTCACGGACAGCCCAGACCTACGAGCAGTACTTC
TRBD2	TRBV7-2	TRBJ2-3	.	CASSRRGGPGDTQYF	TGTGCCAGCAGCCGGCGGGGGGGCCCAGGGGATACGCAGTATTTT
TRBD2	TRBV7-3	TRBJ2-5	.	CASSALAPSGQGTQYF	TGTGCCAGCAGCGCCCTGGCCCCTAGCGGGCAAGGGACCCAGTACTTC
.	TRBV11-3	TRBJ2-5	.	CASSLVAGFQETQYF	TGTGCCAGCAGCTTAGTGGCAGGGTTCCAAGAGACCCAGTACTTC
.	TRBV5-1	TRBJ1-2	.	CASSGLKAGEGGYTF	TGCGCCAGCAGCGGTCTTAAAGCAGGGGAAGGGGGCTACACCTTC
TRBD2	TRBV19	TRBJ2-7	.	CASRLTAGGNSYEQYF	TGTGCCAGTAGGCTAACTGCGGGGGGAAACTCCTACGAGCAGTACTTC
TRBD1	TRBV7-8	TRBJ1-5	few	CASSRDRLNQPQHF	TGTGCCAGCAGCCGGGACAGGCTGAATCAGCCCCAGCATTTT
TRBD2	TRBV3-1/TRBV3-2	TRBJ2-3	.	CASSQELAGGLRGTQYF	TGTGCCAGCAGCCAAGAGCTAGCGGGGGGGCTTCGTGGTACGCAGTATTTT
TRBD1	TRBV2	TRBJ2-5	.	CASSRDREETQYF	TGTGCCAGCAGCAGGGACAGGGAAGAGACCCAGTACTTC
TRBD1	TRBV5-1	TRBJ1-1	.	CASSTKDRGATEAFF	TGCGCCAGCAGCACCAAAGACAGGGGGGCCACTGAAGCTTTCTTT